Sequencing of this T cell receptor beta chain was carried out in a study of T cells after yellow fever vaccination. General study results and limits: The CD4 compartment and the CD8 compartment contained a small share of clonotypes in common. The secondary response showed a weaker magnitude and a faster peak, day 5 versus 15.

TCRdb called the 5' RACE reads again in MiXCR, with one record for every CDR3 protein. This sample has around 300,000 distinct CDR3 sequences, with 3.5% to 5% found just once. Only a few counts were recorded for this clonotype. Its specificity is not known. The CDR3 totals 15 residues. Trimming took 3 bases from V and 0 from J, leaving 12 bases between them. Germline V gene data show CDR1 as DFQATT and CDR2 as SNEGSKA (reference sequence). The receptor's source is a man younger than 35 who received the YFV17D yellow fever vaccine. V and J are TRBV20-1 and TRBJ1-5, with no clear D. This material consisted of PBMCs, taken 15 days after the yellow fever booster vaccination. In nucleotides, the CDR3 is TGCAGTGCTAGGAGTTATCTCTATAGCAATCAGCCCCAGCATTTT. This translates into CSARSYLYSNQPQHF.